This T cell receptor (beta chain) was retrieved from a study of cytomegalovirus exposure and HLA in healthy donors. Study-level background: Early release data held 85 million to 95 million unique TCRs from HLA-typed donors.

It was with 60 Vbeta and 13 Jbeta primers that the PCR ran. Clones were read by immunoSEQ multiplex PCR, and TCRdb kept only the in-frame ones, dropping some. The table shows around 100,000 clones, with 65% to 75% occurring only once. This CDR3 comprises 12 residues. The germline V and J ends were trimmed by 0 bases and 8 bases, with 8 bases remaining between them. The germline V gene has CDR1 SGDLS and CDR2 YYNGEE. The TCR was taken from a woman younger than 35 in good health and CMV-seropositive. The chain has TRBV9 and TRBJ1-2; no clear D gene. Material for sequencing was PBMCs. The CDR3 DNA reads as TGTGCCAGCAGCGTAGACCCAGTGGGCTACACCTTC. Its translation: CASSVDPVGYTF.